The 24 T cell receptor beta chains presented below share a single source sample, sequenced in a study of CXCR3-negative and CXCR3-positive naive CD8 T cells. Broader study findings: For CXCR3-positive naive cells, TRB CDR3s were more hydrophobic than those of CXCR3-negative naive cells.

These receptors have no identified antigens. 5' RACE that incorporated UMI labels was used to prepare the TRB cDNA libraries. TCRdb reworked the 5' RACE reads into one entry per CDR3 protein, no DNA. Recorded for this sample: over 100,000 distinct CDR3 sequences. The sample taken for sequencing was naive CXCR3+ CD8+ T cells from blood. As to subset: CD45RO-CCR7+CD27+CD95- naive CD8+ T cells expressing CXCR3 (TNR3+). Every receptor here comes from a human donor in good health. Some clones in this sample may be carry-over from other donors' samples.

The chain is built from TRBV28 and TRBJ1-1. Germline V gene sequence: CDR1 MDHEN, CDR2 SYDVKM. This CDR3 has 13 residues. The CDR3 is CASSLVENTEAFF. The full variable domain, in which reference TRBV28 and TRBJ1-1 provide the parts outside the CDR3, is DVKVTQSSRYLVKRTGEKVFLECVQDMDHENMFWYRQDPGLGLRLIYFSYDVKMKEKGDIPEGYSVSREKKERFSLILESASTNQTSMYLCASSLVENTEAFFGQGTRLTVV.

The chain has TRBV13 and TRBJ2-7. Per germline, CDR1 PRHDT and CDR2 FYEKMQ (reference sequence). The CDR3 length is 12 residues. The CDR3 region is CASRQGKHEQYF.

This chain uses TRBV7-9 with TRBJ2-5; the D gene TCRdb calls, TRBD1, cannot be checked with no DNA. The CDR3 extends over 14 amino acids. The germline V gene encodes CDR1 SEHNR and CDR2 FQNEAQ (reference sequence). CDR3 amino acids: CASSVSGSQETQYF. Full variable domain (remainder filled in from reference TRBV7-9 and TRBJ2-5): DTGVSQNPRHKITKRGQNVTFRCDPISEHNRLYWYRQTLGQGPEFLTYFQNEAQLEKSRLLSDRFSAERPKGSFSTLEIQRTEQGDSAMYLCASSVSGSQETQYFGPGTRLLVL.

The V call is TRBV19, the J call TRBJ2-7; there is no DNA to check the TCRdb D call of TRBD2. This CDR3 has 15 amino acids. Germline-derived CDR1 and CDR2 are LNHDA and SQIVND (reference sequence). This CDR3 is CASSPLPGTSGEQYF.

V gene TRBV7-9 combines with J gene TRBJ2-7. The CDR3 runs to 14 residues. Germline-derived CDR1 and CDR2 are SEHNR and FQNEAQ (reference sequence). The CDR3 protein is CASSPDLYSYGQYF.

The J gene is TRBJ1-2, the V gene TRBV7-2; TCRdb names TRBD1, which stays unverified in the absence of DNA. The germline V gene has CDR1 SGHTA and CDR2 FQGNSA. CDR3 length equals 14 residues. This chain's CDR3 is CASSLSESAPGYTF.

This chain uses TRBV5-1 with TRBJ1-2; the TRBD1 assignment by TCRdb is unverifiable without DNA. Germline V gene lookup returns CDR1 SGHRS and CDR2 YFSETQ. The CDR3 spans 16 residues. CDR3 in amino acids: CASSFTPGATMNGYTF. The variable domain in full, with the rest retrieved from reference TRBV5-1 and TRBJ1-2, is KAGVTQTPRYLIKTRGQQVTLSCSPISGHRSVSWYQQTPGQGLQFLFEYFSETQRNKGNFPGRFSGRQFSNSRSEMNVSTLELGDSALYLCASSFTPGATMNGYTFGSGTRLTVV.

This chain joins TRBV21-1 and TRBJ2-7; TCRdb's D gene call, TRBD1, goes unchecked for lack of DNA. TRBV21-1 is flagged as a pseudogene. CDR3 length equals 17 residues. The CDR3 reads CASSKEKARGAGYEQYF.

The chain is built from TRBV10-3 and TRBJ2-3; the D call from TCRdb, TRBD1, cannot be confirmed without DNA. Germline CDR1 ENHRY, CDR2 SYGVKD. This CDR3 region has 18 residues. The CDR3 loop reads CAISGPSPGTGPTDTQYF.

V gene TRBV12-3 or TRBV12-4 combines with J gene TRBJ2-5; TCRdb gives TRBD1 as the D gene, but with no DNA this cannot be confirmed. The length of the CDR3 is 14 residues. The CDR3 protein is CASSLGRGVETQYF.

This rearrangement joins TRBV29-1 to TRBJ2-1; TCRdb outputs TRBD1, but without DNA this stays unchecked. The germline gives CDR1 SQVTM, CDR2 ANQGSEA. The CDR3 has 14 amino acids. The CDR3 protein is CSVESDRVYNEQFF.

This chain joins TRBV7-8 and TRBJ2-7; TCRdb proposes TRBD2, but this gene call is untestable without DNA. This CDR3 is 15 amino acids long. Germline CDR1 and CDR2: SGHVS and FQNEAQ. This CDR3 is CASSDGTSGTYEQYF.

The chain recombines TRBV7-6 with TRBJ2-3. Germline V gives CDR1 SGHVS, CDR2 FNYEAQ. This CDR3 comprises 15 residues. The CDR3 sequence: CASSFMFERTDTQYF. The entire variable domain, with the rest obtained from reference TRBV7-6 and TRBJ2-3, is as follows: GAGVSQSPRYKVTKRGQDVALRCDPISGHVSLYWYRQALGQGPEFLTYFNYEAQQDKSGLPNDRFSAERPEGSISTLTIQRTEQRDSAMYRCASSFMFERTDTQYFGPGTRLTVL.

The V and J genes are TRBV5-1 and TRBJ2-1; TCRdb reports TRBD1, a call that lacks DNA to check it against. This CDR3 spans 17 amino acids. Germline assignment: CDR1 SGHRS and CDR2 YFSETQ. CDR3 in amino acids: CASRSGTGTPIYNEQFF. Combining the CDR3 with reference TRBV5-1 and TRBJ2-1 gives the whole variable domain KAGVTQTPRYLIKTRGQQVTLSCSPISGHRSVSWYQQTPGQGLQFLFEYFSETQRNKGNFPGRFSGRQFSNSRSEMNVSTLELGDSALYLCASRSGTGTPIYNEQFFGPGTRLTVL.

V is TRBV7-9 and J is TRBJ2-1; the D call of TRBD2 rests on TCRdb alone, since no DNA is present to check it. The CDR3 is 14 residues long. CDR1 SEHNR and CDR2 FQNEAQ come from the germline V gene (reference sequence). The CDR3 sequence is CASSSTRTHNGQFF.

The chain is built from TRBV7-8 and TRBJ2-1; TCRdb gives TRBD2 as the D gene, but with no DNA this cannot be confirmed. This CDR3 has 15 amino acids. The germline CDR1 and CDR2 sequences are SGHVS and FQNEAQ. This CDR3 is CASSLGTSGGSEQFF.

This sequence joins TRBV12-3 or TRBV12-4 and TRBJ2-3. The CDR3 contains 16 residues. CDR3 sequence reads: CASSLSLAGRTDTQYF.

The chain joins TRBV15 to TRBJ1-2; TCRdb names TRBD1, which stays unverified in the absence of DNA. The CDR3 runs 17 residues. Germline assignment: CDR1 LNHNV and CDR2 YYDKDF (reference sequence). Here the CDR3 reads CATSRDHVGGTNYGYTF.

This chain connects TRBV13 to TRBJ2-7. Germline CDR1 is PRHDT and CDR2 is FYEKMQ (reference sequence). The CDR3 totals 13 residues. CDR3 sequence: CASSQDQSYEQYF.

This chain connects TRBV28 to TRBJ2-3; TCRdb names TRBD1, which stays unverified in the absence of DNA. The CDR3 consists of 18 residues. Germline CDR1 and CDR2: MDHEN and SYDVKM. CDR3 in amino acids: CASGYTAPGILDPDTQYF.

The V and J genes are TRBV7-8 and TRBJ2-2; TCRdb lists TRBD1, though no DNA is available to test this call. The CDR3 has 16 amino acids. Per germline, CDR1 SGHVS and CDR2 FQNEAQ. CDR3 in amino acids: CASSSTGTDDTGELFF.

This chain connects TRBV5-5 to TRBJ2-5. The CDR3 has 15 residues. Germline values: CDR1 SGHKS, CDR2 YYEKEE (reference sequence). CDR3 region: CASSLYQDHKETQYF.

The chain links TRBV3-1 to TRBJ1-6. Germline V CDR1 and CDR2: LGHDT, YNNKEL (reference sequence). CDR3 length: 14 amino acids. The CDR3 spells CASSTLVYNSPLHF. The full variable domain, its missing parts supplied by reference TRBV3-1 and TRBJ1-6, is DTAVSQTPKYLVTQMGNDKSIKCEQNLGHDTMYWYKQDSKKFLKIMFSYNNKELIINETVPNRFSPKSPDKAHLNLHINSLELGDSAVYFCASSTLVYNSPLHFGNGTRLTVT.

This rearrangement joins TRBV14 to TRBJ2-1; TCRdb designates TRBD1, a call that cannot be tested without DNA. From germline, CDR1 is SGHDN and CDR2 FVKESK. The CDR3 runs 13 residues. The CDR3 is CASSHFGGDEQFF.